A selection of T cell receptor beta chains follows, all from one sample in a study of T-cell reconstitution after alpha-beta-depleted transplantation in children. TCRdb itself ran the PCR reads through MiXCR, one entry per CDR3 protein. The sample includes about 360,000 distinct CDR3 sequences, roughly 15% of them seen just once. The sequencing here drew on PBMCs, taken from the stem cell graft. The receptors come from a human donor who donated a stem cell graft to a child with Fanconi anemia. Both conserved end residues are part of each CDR3. Fields, in order: V gene, J gene, D gene, clone size, CDR3 protein, CDR3 DNA. The D gene is left open where the match is weak. The size field is filled for only some rows; it gives once, few, many or a size class.

v_gene: TRBV15; j_gene: TRBJ2-1; d_gene: .; abundance: few; CDR3aa: CATSRDLRATFPHEQFF; CDR3nt: TGTGCCACCAGCAGAGATCTTAGGGCAACTTTTCCCCACGAGCAGTTCTTC
v_gene: TRBV5-1; j_gene: TRBJ1-1; d_gene: .; abundance: .; CDR3aa: CASTDLGGNTEAFF; CDR3nt: TGCGCCAGCACCGACCTTGGGGGGAACACTGAAGCTTTCTTT
v_gene: TRBV2; j_gene: TRBJ2-5; d_gene: TRBD2; abundance: .; CDR3aa: CAICLILLAGGYQETQYF; CDR3nt: TGTGCCATCTGTTTAATTCTACTAGCGGGGGGGTACCAAGAGACCCAGTACTTC
v_gene: TRBV5-1; j_gene: TRBJ1-2; d_gene: .; abundance: .; CDR3aa: CASSLLLENRDYGYTF; CDR3nt: TGCGCCAGCAGCTTGCTTTTGGAGAACAGGGACTATGGCTACACCTTC
v_gene: TRBV2; j_gene: TRBJ2-5; d_gene: .; abundance: many; CDR3aa: CASSARRQETQYF; CDR3nt: TGTGCCAGCAGTGCTCGCAGGCAAGAGACCCAGTACTTC
v_gene: TRBV28; j_gene: TRBJ2-1; d_gene: .; abundance: .; CDR3aa: CASSDSRQIYNEQFF; CDR3nt: TGTGCCAGCAGTGATTCCAGGCAAATCTACAATGAGCAGTTCTTC
v_gene: TRBV5-4; j_gene: TRBJ1-1; d_gene: TRBD1; abundance: .; CDR3aa: CASSPPGQGYTEAFF; CDR3nt: TGTGCCAGCAGCCCCCCGGGACAGGGTTACACTGAAGCTTTCTTT
v_gene: TRBV29-1; j_gene: TRBJ2-1; d_gene: TRBD1; abundance: few; CDR3aa: CSLGQGYEQFF; CDR3nt: TGCAGCCTTGGACAGGGGTATGAGCAGTTCTTC
v_gene: TRBV6-1; j_gene: TRBJ1-1; d_gene: .; abundance: many; CDR3aa: CASSEAFGRATNTEAFF; CDR3nt: TGTGCCAGCAGTGAAGCGTTCGGGCGGGCCACGAACACTGAAGCTTTCTTT
v_gene: TRBV7-2; j_gene: TRBJ1-2; d_gene: .; abundance: .; CDR3aa: CASSLVRYGYTF; CDR3nt: TGTGCCAGCAGCTTAGTTCGCTATGGCTACACCTTC
v_gene: TRBV29-1; j_gene: TRBJ2-1; d_gene: .; abundance: many; CDR3aa: CSVMQGGYEQFF; CDR3nt: TGCAGCGTTATGCAAGGGGGGTATGAGCAGTTCTTC
v_gene: TRBV20-1; j_gene: TRBJ2-1; d_gene: .; abundance: .; CDR3aa: CSARPIVGVYNEQFF; CDR3nt: TGCAGTGCTCGTCCCATAGTGGGGGTGTACAATGAGCAGTTCTTC
v_gene: TRBV6-2/TRBV6-3; j_gene: TRBJ2-2; d_gene: .; abundance: many; CDR3aa: CASRGGLWATFPNTGELFF; CDR3nt: TGTGCCAGCAGGGGGGGTCTGTGGGCCACCTTTCCCAACACCGGGGAGCTGTTTTTT
v_gene: TRBV4-3; j_gene: TRBJ2-2; d_gene: .; abundance: many; CDR3aa: CASSQGGRAGNTGELFF; CDR3nt: TGCGCCAGCAGCCAAGGAGGCAGGGCAGGCAACACCGGGGAGCTGTTTTTT
v_gene: TRBV15; j_gene: TRBJ1-2; d_gene: .; abundance: few; CDR3aa: CATSRGGNYGYTF; CDR3nt: TGTGCCACCAGCAGAGGGGGGAACTATGGCTACACCTTC
v_gene: TRBV6-5; j_gene: TRBJ1-5; d_gene: .; abundance: few; CDR3aa: CASRLGQHNQPQHF; CDR3nt: TGTGCCAGCCGCTTAGGACAGCACAATCAGCCCCAGCATTTT
v_gene: TRBV5-1; j_gene: TRBJ1-6; d_gene: TRBD1; abundance: medium-sized; CDR3aa: CASRQQSGQSPLHF; CDR3nt: TGCGCCAGCAGACAACAGTCGGGACAGTCACCCCTCCACTTT
v_gene: TRBV7-2; j_gene: TRBJ1-5; d_gene: .; abundance: many; CDR3aa: CASSHGGIQPQHF; CDR3nt: TGTGCCAGCAGTCATGGGGGGATTCAGCCCCAGCATTTT
v_gene: TRBV5-1; j_gene: TRBJ2-3; d_gene: TRBD2; abundance: few; CDR3aa: CASSLVLAGEDTQYF; CDR3nt: TGCGCCAGCAGCTTGGTGTTAGCGGGGGAAGATACGCAGTATTTT
v_gene: TRBV12-3/TRBV12-4; j_gene: TRBJ1-1; d_gene: .; abundance: many; CDR3aa: CASSLGSSTEAFF; CDR3nt: TGTGCCAGCAGTTTAGGGTCGAGCACTGAAGCTTTCTTT
v_gene: TRBV15; j_gene: TRBJ2-5; d_gene: .; abundance: many; CDR3aa: CATSPGRYLETQYF; CDR3nt: TGTGCCACCAGCCCTGGGCGCTATTTGGAGACCCAGTACTTC
v_gene: TRBV3-1; j_gene: TRBJ2-3; d_gene: .; abundance: few; CDR3aa: CASSQGLKVDTQYF; CDR3nt: TGTGCCAGCAGCCAAGGGTTGAAGGTGGATACGCAGTATTTT
v_gene: TRBV6-1; j_gene: TRBJ2-5; d_gene: TRBD1; abundance: many; CDR3aa: CASRGQGLGETQYF; CDR3nt: TGTGCCAGCAGGGGACAGGGGTTAGGAGAGACCCAGTACTTC
v_gene: TRBV28; j_gene: TRBJ2-3; d_gene: .; abundance: many; CDR3aa: CASSLIRTDTQYF; CDR3nt: TGTGCCAGCAGTTTAATTCGCACAGATACGCAGTATTTT
v_gene: TRBV9; j_gene: TRBJ2-5; d_gene: .; abundance: few; CDR3aa: CASSALGWRETQYF; CDR3nt: TGTGCCAGCAGCGCCTTGGGGTGGCGGGAGACCCAGTACTTC
v_gene: TRBV7-2; j_gene: TRBJ2-7; d_gene: TRBD1; abundance: .; CDR3aa: CASSLEGQGLAEQYF; CDR3nt: TGTGCCAGCAGCTTAGAGGGACAGGGGCTCGCCGAGCAGTACTTC
v_gene: TRBV20-1; j_gene: TRBJ2-2; d_gene: TRBD2; abundance: once; CDR3aa: CSATSGFTGELFF; CDR3nt: TGCAGTGCGACTAGCGGGTTCACCGGGGAGCTGTTTTTT
v_gene: TRBV4-3; j_gene: TRBJ1-2; d_gene: .; abundance: few; CDR3aa: CASSQDYSGYTF; CDR3nt: TGCGCCAGCAGCCAAGATTATAGTGGCTACACCTTC
v_gene: TRBV3-1; j_gene: TRBJ2-1; d_gene: TRBD2; abundance: .; CDR3aa: CASSQGGERGALGQFF; CDR3nt: TGTGCCAGCAGCCAAGGCGGAGAGCGGGGGGCATTGGGGCAGTTCTTC
v_gene: TRBV4-2; j_gene: TRBJ2-3; d_gene: .; abundance: many; CDR3aa: CASSHGRADTQYF; CDR3nt: TGTGCCAGCAGCCATGGAAGAGCAGATACGCAGTATTTT
v_gene: TRBV20-1; j_gene: TRBJ1-4; d_gene: .; abundance: .; CDR3aa: CSARGDGPRGELFF; CDR3nt: TGCAGTGCTCGGGGGGACGGACCACGCGGGGAACTGTTTTTT
v_gene: TRBV5-1; j_gene: TRBJ2-5; d_gene: .; abundance: .; CDR3aa: CASSLAGTKEETQYF; CDR3nt: TGCGCCAGCAGCTTGGCCGGGACAAAGGAAGAGACCCAGTACTTC